The 22 T cell receptor beta chains presented below share a single source sample, sequenced in a study of blood T cell repertoires in COVID-19. The method was immunoSEQ multiplex PCR; TCRdb's version includes in-frame clones alone and lacks a portion of them. The repertoire has approximately 200,000 clones, roughly nine tenths of them found once; the top ten carry 2% to 2.5%. Sequenced input: PBMCs or T cells enriched from blood (not recorded which). The source of these receptors is a woman aged 40-49 years with acute COVID-19.

The chain carries TRBV30 and TRBJ1-6; D perhaps matches TRBD1 (5 bases). CDR1 and CDR2 from the germline V gene are GTSNPN and SVGIG (reference sequence). There are 15 residues in the CDR3. V was cut by 3 bases and J by 8 bases, with 17 bases left in between. This chain's CDR3 is CAWREGAYMDSPLHF. In nucleotides, the CDR3 is TGTGCCTGGAGGGAAGGGGCATACATGGATTCACCCCTCCACTTT.

The chain has TRBV19 and TRBJ2-7; TRBD2 matches at 8 bases. CDR1 is LNHDA, CDR2 SQIVND, per germline (reference sequence). The CDR3 is 15 residues long. The junction had 12 bases not matched to a gene; V was cut back by 6 bases and J by 5 bases. CDR3 bases: TGTGCCAGTAGCCTCCTTCCGGGGGGGGGCGACGAGCAGTACTTC. Translating gives CASSLLPGGGDEQYF.

The sample holds one count of this clone. The genes are TRBV5-8 and TRBJ2-7, with D tentatively TRBD1 (6 bases). V lost 4 bases to trimming and J lost 5 bases, with 22 bases between them. Germline V gene sequence: CDR1 SGHTS, CDR2 YDEGEE. This CDR3 spans 16 amino acids. CDR3 loop: CASSQRGRARGHEQYF. For the CDR3, the DNA is TGTGCCAGCAGCCAGCGAGGTAGGGCCAGGGGCCACGAGCAGTACTTC.

This clone was counted once. The chain links TRBV19 to TRBJ2-7; a weak D match, TRBD1 (6 bases). V lost 4 bases to trimming and J lost 4 bases, with 17 bases between them. Germline V lookup: CDR1 LNHDA, CDR2 SQIVND (reference sequence). The CDR3 loop spans 15 amino acids. Here the CDR3 reads CASSTQTGKNYEQYF. CDR3 bases: TGTGCCAGTAGTACCCAAACAGGGAAAAATTACGAGCAGTACTTC.

The rearrangement links TRBV5-6 to TRBJ2-1; D possibly corresponds to TRBD1 (6 bases). CDR3 size: 15 residues. CDR1 and CDR2 (germline): SGHDT, YYEEEE. V dropped 2 bases and J dropped 4 bases, with 13 bases sitting between them. The CDR3 DNA reads as TGTGCCAGCAGCTTAGGGGGACAACCGTACAATGAGCAGTTCTTC. Residues: CASSLGGQPYNEQFF.

The genes are TRBV30 and TRBJ1-2, with D tentatively TRBD1 (5 bases). Trimming took 8 bases from V and 8 from J, leaving 18 bases between them. Germline CDR1 is GTSNPN and CDR2 is SVGIG (reference sequence). This CDR3 spans 12 amino acids. CDR3 sequence: CAVEGATRGYTF. In nucleotides, the CDR3 is TGTGCCGTTGAAGGGGCGACTCGGGGCTACACCTTC.

This chain links TRBV5-1 with TRBJ2-1, with TRBD2 identical over 9 bases. The CDR3 consists of 15 residues. Germline V CDR1 and CDR2: SGHRS, YFSETQ. Trimming cost V 0 bases and J 6 bases; bases outside gene matches: 4. CDR3 sequence: CASSLVAGGANEQFF. The CDR3 coding sequence is TGCGCCAGCAGCTTGGTGGCGGGAGGGGCCAATGAGCAGTTCTTC.

The chain carries TRBV9 and TRBJ2-5; 7 nucleotides align to TRBD1. This CDR3 spans 13 amino acids. V lost 3 bases to trimming and J lost 3 bases; unmatched junction nucleotides: 2. Germline V gene sequence: CDR1 SGDLS, CDR2 YYNGEE. The CDR3 loop is CASSADREETQYF. For the CDR3, the DNA is TGTGCCAGCAGCGCCGACAGGGAAGAGACCCAGTACTTC. The variable domain in full, completed from reference TRBV9 and TRBJ2-5, reads DSGVTQTPKHLITATGQRVTLRCSPRSGDLSVYWYQQSLDQGLQFLIQYYNGEERAKGNILERFSAQQFPDLHSELNLSSLELGDSALYFCASSADREETQYFGPGTRLLVL.

The chain recombines TRBV28 with TRBJ2-7, with D maybe TRBD1 (6 bases). Germline V gene data show CDR1 as MDHEN and CDR2 as SYDVKM. The V end was cut by 5 bases, the J end by 6 bases, with 17 bases between. The length of the CDR3 is 14 residues. The CDR3 loop reads CASSALQGMFEQYF. The CDR3 bases are TGTGCCAGCAGTGCCCTCCAGGGGATGTTCGAGCAGTACTTC.

The chain is built from TRBV7-8 and TRBJ2-1, with D perhaps matching TRBD2 (6 bases). The CDR3 loop spans 13 amino acids. Trimming pared 6 bases from V and 12 bases from J, leaving 18 bases between. Germline V gene lookup returns CDR1 SGHVS and CDR2 FQNEAQ. The CDR3 loop reads CASSSSPGTRQFF. The CDR3 DNA sequence: TGTGCCAGCAGTTCGTCACCCGGGACTCGGCAGTTCTTC.

The V gene is TRBV12-5, the J gene TRBJ2-6; 7 nucleotides agree with TRBD1. CDR3 length: 16 residues. V shed 6 bases, J shed 2 bases, and the junction held 7 bases outside the gene matches. CDR1 and CDR2 (germline): LGHNT, FRNRAP. DNA for the CDR3: TGTGCTAGTGGACCCGAAACAGGGGCTGGGGCCAACGTCCTGACTTTC. Translating it yields CASGPETGAGANVLTF.

The V gene is TRBV5-5, the J gene TRBJ2-3, with 8 bases fitting TRBD1. V was clipped by 0 bases and J by 0 bases; unmatched bases: 12. Germline V gives CDR1 SGHKS, CDR2 YYEKEE (reference sequence). The CDR3 is 19 residues long. The CDR3 region has the DNA TGTGCCAGCAGCTTGGTGCAGGGGGCCCTAGGGTCTAGCACAGATACGCAGTATTTT. It is translated as CASSLVQGALGSSTDTQYF.

V and J are TRBV29-1 and TRBJ2-7; 8 bases line up with TRBD2. Trimming cost V 2 bases and J 3 bases; bases outside gene matches: 9. CDR1 SQVTM and CDR2 ANQGSEA come from the germline V gene. The CDR3 extends over 15 amino acids. This CDR3 reads CSVEPQRGLGYEQYF. The CDR3 region has the DNA TGCAGCGTTGAACCCCAGCGGGGGCTGGGCTACGAGCAGTACTTC.

The V gene is TRBV9, the J gene TRBJ2-1; tentative D call: TRBD2 (6 bases). V lost 4 bases and J 9 bases, leaving 11 bases between the germline ends. The CDR3 contains 12 residues. CDR1 and CDR2 from the germline V gene are SGDLS and YYNGEE. For the CDR3, the DNA is TGTGCCAGCAGCCGGACTACGACTGAGCAGTTCTTC. Its protein is CASSRTTTEQFF.

The rearrangement links TRBV30 to TRBJ1-4; D not resolved. Trimming took 4 bases from V and 7 from J, leaving 10 bases between them. The CDR3 covers 12 residues. From germline, CDR1 is GTSNPN and CDR2 SVGIG (reference sequence). The CDR3 DNA reads TGTGCCTGGAAGCCTGTTGGTGAAAAACTGTTTTTT. Translated: CAWKPVGEKLFF.

This chain connects TRBV5-1 to TRBJ1-2; 9 positions agree with TRBD1. V was pared by 1 base and J by 6 bases, with 1 base of the junction left unmatched. This CDR3 has 13 amino acids. CDR1 SGHRS and CDR2 YFSETQ come from the germline V gene. CDR3 coding DNA: TGCGCCAGCAGCTTGACAGGGGGCGATGGCTACACCTTC. It translates to CASSLTGGDGYTF. Based on the CDR3 plus reference TRBV5-1 and TRBJ1-2, the full variable domain is KAGVTQTPRYLIKTRGQQVTLSCSPISGHRSVSWYQQTPGQGLQFLFEYFSETQRNKGNFPGRFSGRQFSNSRSEMNVSTLELGDSALYLCASSLTGGDGYTFGSGTRLTVV.

The rearrangement uses TRBV10-3 and TRBJ2-5; 13 bases map to TRBD2. Losses at the gene ends were 2 bases for V and 5 bases for J; bases not matched to a gene: 8. Per germline, CDR1 ENHRY and CDR2 SYGVKD. The length of the CDR3 is 17 residues. The CDR3 DNA follows: TGTGCCATCAGTGAGGGGGGGACTAGCGGGACCTGGGAGACCCAGTACTTC. It is translated as CAISEGGTSGTWETQYF.

V is TRBV4-1 and J is TRBJ2-7, with TRBD1 matching 7 bases. V gave up 11 bases and J gave up 0 bases; unmatched junction bases: 10. This CDR3 region has 14 residues. Germline loops: CDR1 MGHRA, CDR2 YSYEKL. The CDR3 sequence: CACSKGASSYEQYF. CDR3 sequence (DNA): TGCGCCTGCTCAAAGGGGGCCAGCTCCTACGAGCAGTACTTC.

This rearrangement joins TRBV5-1 to TRBJ2-1; 10 nucleotides match TRBD1. The V segment lost 4 bases and the J segment 4 bases; nucleotides outside the gene matches: 5. Germline V lookup: CDR1 SGHRS, CDR2 YFSETQ. The CDR3 length is 15 residues. CDR3 in DNA: TGCGCCAGCAGCCTTGAGGGACAGGGGTACAATGAGCAGTTCTTC. Encoded protein: CASSLEGQGYNEQFF.

The chain joins TRBV7-6 to TRBJ2-5, with 8 bases fitting TRBD2. CDR3 length: 16 residues. Germline V gives CDR1 SGHVS, CDR2 FNYEAQ. V was pared by 0 bases and J by 7 bases, with 10 bases of the junction left unmatched. The CDR3 region is CASSLAGREAEGTQYF. The CDR3 DNA reads as TGTGCCAGCAGCTTAGCGGGGCGGGAGGCAGAGGGGACCCAGTACTTC.

This rearrangement joins TRBV29-1 to TRBJ1-2, with D perhaps TRBD1 (5 bases). The V gene's germline CDR1 is SQVTM and CDR2 ANQGSEA. V lost 3 bases to trimming and J lost 2 bases, with 7 bases between them. The CDR3 length is 12 residues. CDR3 residues: CSVETENYGYTF. The DNA for the CDR3 is TGCAGCGTTGAGACAGAGAACTATGGCTACACCTTC.

The chain has TRBV4-2 and TRBJ2-1; 9 bases fit TRBD2. The CDR3 runs 16 residues. Germline V gene sequence: CDR1 LGHNA, CDR2 YNFKEQ. With V trimmed by 0 bases and J by 3 bases, 3 bases remained unmatched. CDR3 sequence reads: CASSQEAAGGYNEQFF. For the CDR3, the DNA is TGTGCCAGCAGCCAAGAGGCAGCGGGGGGCTACAATGAGCAGTTCTTC.